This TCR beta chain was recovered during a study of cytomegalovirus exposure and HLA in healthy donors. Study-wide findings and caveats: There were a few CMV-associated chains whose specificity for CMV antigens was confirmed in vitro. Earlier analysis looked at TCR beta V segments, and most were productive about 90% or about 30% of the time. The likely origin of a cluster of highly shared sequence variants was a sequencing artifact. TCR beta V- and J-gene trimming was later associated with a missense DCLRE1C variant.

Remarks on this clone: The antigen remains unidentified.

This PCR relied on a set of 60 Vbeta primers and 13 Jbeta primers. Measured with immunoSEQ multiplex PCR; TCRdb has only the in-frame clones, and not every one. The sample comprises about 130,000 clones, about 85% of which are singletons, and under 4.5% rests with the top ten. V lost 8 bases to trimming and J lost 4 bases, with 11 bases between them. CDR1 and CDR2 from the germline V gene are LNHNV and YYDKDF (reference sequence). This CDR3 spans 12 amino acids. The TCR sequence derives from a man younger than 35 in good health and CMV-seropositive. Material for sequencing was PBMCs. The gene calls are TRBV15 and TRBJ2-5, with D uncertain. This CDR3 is CATADFGETQYF. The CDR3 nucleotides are TGTGCCACCGCTGACTTTGGAGAGACCCAGTACTTC.